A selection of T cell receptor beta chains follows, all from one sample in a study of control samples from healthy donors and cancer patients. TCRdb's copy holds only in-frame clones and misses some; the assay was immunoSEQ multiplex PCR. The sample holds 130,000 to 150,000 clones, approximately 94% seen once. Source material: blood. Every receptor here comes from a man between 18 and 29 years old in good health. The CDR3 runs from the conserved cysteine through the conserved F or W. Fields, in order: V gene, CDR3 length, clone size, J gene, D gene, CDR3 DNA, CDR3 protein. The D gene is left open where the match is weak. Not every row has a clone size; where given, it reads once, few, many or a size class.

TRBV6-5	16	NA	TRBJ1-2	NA	TGTGCCAGCAGTTACTCGAGCAGGCCCCTCTACTATGGCTACACCTTC	CASSYSSRPLYYGYTF
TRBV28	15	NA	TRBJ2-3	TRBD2	TGTGCCAGCGGGGGGGTTACACTTAGCACAGATACGCAGTATTTT	CASGGVTLSTDTQYF
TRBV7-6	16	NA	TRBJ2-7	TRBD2	TGTGCCAGCAGAGCGGTAGCGCGGGAGGGCCCCTACGAGCAGTACTTC	CASRAVAREGPYEQYF
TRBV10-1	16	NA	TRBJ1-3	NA	TGCGCCAGCAGTCGGGCGGGTTTCCCGGGGGGAAACACCATATATTTT	CASSRAGFPGGNTIYF
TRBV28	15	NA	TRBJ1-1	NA	TGTGCCAGCACTGAGGTAGGGGGGCGGAACACTGAAGCTTTCTTT	CASTEVGGRNTEAFF
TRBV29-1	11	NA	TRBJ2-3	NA	TGCAGCGTGGTACCCACAGATACGCAGTATTTT	CSVVPTDTQYF
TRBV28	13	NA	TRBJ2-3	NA	TGTGCCGTCGGCACCCCTAGCACAGATACGCAGTATTTT	CAVGTPSTDTQYF
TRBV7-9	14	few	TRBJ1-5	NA	TGTGCCAGCAGCTTAGAAGAGGGGACTCAGCCCCAGCATTTT	CASSLEEGTQPQHF
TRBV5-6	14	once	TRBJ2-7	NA	TGTGCCAGCAGCTGGGGGCAAGTAAGGGGAGAGCAGTACTTC	CASSWGQVRGEQYF
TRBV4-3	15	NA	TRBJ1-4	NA	TGCGCCAGCAGCCAAGGTTCTGGGGGTGGGGAAAAACTGTTTTTT	CASSQGSGGGEKLFF
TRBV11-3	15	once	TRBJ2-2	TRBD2	TGTGCCAGCAGCTTTGGGGGGGTCGACACCGGGGAGCTGTTTTTT	CASSFGGVDTGELFF
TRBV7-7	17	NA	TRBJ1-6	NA	TGTGCTAGCAGCTTTGGAGAGGTATGCTCCTATAATTCACCCCTCCACTTT	CASSFGEVCSYNSPLHF
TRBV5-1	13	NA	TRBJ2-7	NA	TGCGCCAGCAGCCCCCCGGGGACGGGGGAGCAGTACTTC	CASSPPGTGEQYF
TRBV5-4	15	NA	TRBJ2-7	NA	TGTGCCGTAGCTGTGGGGGGTTGGGCCTCCTACGAGCAGTACTTC	CAVAVGGWASYEQYF
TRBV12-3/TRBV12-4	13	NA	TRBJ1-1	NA	TGTGCCTCGTTGACAGGAGCGAACACTCAAGCTTTCTTT	CASLTGANTQAFF
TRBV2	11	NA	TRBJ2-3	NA	TGTGCCAGCAACAGGCGTCGCACGCAGTATTTT	CASNRRRTQYF
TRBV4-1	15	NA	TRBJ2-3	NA	TGCGCCAGCAGCCTGGGGCAGGGCCGGACAGATACGCAGTATTTT	CASSLGQGRTDTQYF
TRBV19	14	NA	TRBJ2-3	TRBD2	TGTGCCAGCTCCTATAGCGGGCGCACAGATACGCAGTATTTT	CASSYSGRTDTQYF
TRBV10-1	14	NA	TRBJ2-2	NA	TGCGCCAGCCGCGGCGACAGGAACACCGGGGAGCTGTTTTTT	CASRGDRNTGELFF
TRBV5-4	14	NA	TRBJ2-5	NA	TGTGCCAGCAGCCCACAGCCGGGGGAAGAGACCCAGTACTTC	CASSPQPGEETQYF
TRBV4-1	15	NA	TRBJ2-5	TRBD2	TGCGCCAGCAGCCAAGTAAGGGGTAGCGGGGAGACCCAGTACTTC	CASSQVRGSGETQYF
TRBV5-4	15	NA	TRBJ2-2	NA	TGTGCCAGCAGTTTTGACAGCGCTAACACCGGGGAGCTGTTTTTT	CASSFDSANTGELFF
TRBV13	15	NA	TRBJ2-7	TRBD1	TGTGCCAGCAGCTCCACCGGGACAGGGAGGCACGAGCAGTACTTC	CASSSTGTGRHEQYF
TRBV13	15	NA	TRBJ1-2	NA	TGTGCCAGCAGCTTAGAGGGAGCGACTAACTATGGCTACACCTTC	CASSLEGATNYGYTF
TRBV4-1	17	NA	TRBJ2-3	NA	TGCGCCAGCAGCCGTCTTCCTAGCGTCACCGCGGTAGATACGCAGTATTTT	CASSRLPSVTAVDTQYF
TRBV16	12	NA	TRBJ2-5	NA	TGTGCCAGCAGCCAAACAGGGGAGACCCAGTACTTC	CASSQTGETQYF
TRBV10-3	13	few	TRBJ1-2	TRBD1	TGTGCCATCAGTTCGGACAGGAACTATGGCTACACCTTC	CAISSDRNYGYTF
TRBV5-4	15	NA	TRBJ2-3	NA	TGTGCCAGCAGACCCGTCCTAGTGGGCACAGATACGCAGTATTTT	CASRPVLVGTDTQYF
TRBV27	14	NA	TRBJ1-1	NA	TGTGCCAGCAGTCCGAGTTGGGGGCTCACTGAAGCTTTCTTT	CASSPSWGLTEAFF
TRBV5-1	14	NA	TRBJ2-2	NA	TGCGCCAGCAGCGCCCAACGGCGGCCCGGGGAGCTGTTTTTT	CASSAQRRPGELFF
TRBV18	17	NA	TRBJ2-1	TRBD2	TGTGCCAGCTCACCATCTAGCGGGAGGGTACAGGTCTATGAGCAGTTCTTC	CASSPSSGRVQVYEQFF
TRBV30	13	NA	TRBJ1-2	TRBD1	TGTGCCTGGAGAGCGGACAGGGACTATGGCTACACCTTC	CAWRADRDYGYTF
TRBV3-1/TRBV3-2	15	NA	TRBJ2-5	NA	TGTGCCAGCAGCCACTCCGACGCAAGGCAAGAGACCCAGTACTTC	CASSHSDARQETQYF
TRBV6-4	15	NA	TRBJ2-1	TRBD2	TGTGCCAGCAGGGACGCCAGCGGGGAGTACAATGAGCAGTTCTTC	CASRDASGEYNEQFF
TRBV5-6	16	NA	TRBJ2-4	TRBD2	TGTGCCAGCAGCTTATGGAGCGGGGGGCCGAAAAACATTCAGTACTTC	CASSLWSGGPKNIQYF
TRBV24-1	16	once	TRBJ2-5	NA	TGTGCCACCAGTGATACAGGGATTGGGGTCACTGAGACCCAGTACTTC	CATSDTGIGVTETQYF
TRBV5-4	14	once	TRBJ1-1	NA	TGTGCCAGCAGCTCTAACCCTGATCTCACTGAAGCTTTCTTT	CASSSNPDLTEAFF
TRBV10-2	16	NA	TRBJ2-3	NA	TGCGCCAGCAGTGAATCGTACAGTGGTGAAGGAGATACGCAGTATTTT	CASSESYSGEGDTQYF
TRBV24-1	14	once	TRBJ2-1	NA	TGTGCCACCAGTGGAACTGATTCCTACAATGAGCAGTTCTTC	CATSGTDSYNEQFF
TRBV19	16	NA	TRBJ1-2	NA	TGTGCCAGTAGTATTGGCCCCGGCCCCCAAGCCCATGGCTACACCTTC	CASSIGPGPQAHGYTF
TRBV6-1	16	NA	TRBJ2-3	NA	TGTGCCAGCAGTGAAGCGGAGGGGACCTACACAGATACGCAGTATTTT	CASSEAEGTYTDTQYF
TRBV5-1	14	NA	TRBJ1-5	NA	TGCGCCAGCAGCTTGGTGGCAGGGGATCAGCCCCAGCATTTT	CASSLVAGDQPQHF
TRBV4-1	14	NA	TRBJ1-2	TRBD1	TGCGCCAGCAGCCAAGTACAGGGGGTAGGTGGCTACACCTTC	CASSQVQGVGGYTF
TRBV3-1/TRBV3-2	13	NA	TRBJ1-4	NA	TGTGCCAGCAGCCAAGCCTCGGAGGAAAAACTGTTTTTT	CASSQASEEKLFF
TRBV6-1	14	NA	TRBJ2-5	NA	TGTGCCAGCAGTGAACCGGGGGCGCAAGAGACCCAGTACTTC	CASSEPGAQETQYF
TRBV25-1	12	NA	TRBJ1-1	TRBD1	TGTGCCAGCAGGACAGGGGGATCTGAAGCTTTCTTT	CASRTGGSEAFF
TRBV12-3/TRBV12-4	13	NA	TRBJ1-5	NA	TGTGCCAGCACACCGGGGCCGGCTCAGCCCCAGCATTTT	CASTPGPAQPQHF
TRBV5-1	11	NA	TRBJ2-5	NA	TGCGCCAGCAGCTTGGTCGAGACCCAGTACTTC	CASSLVETQYF